One and the same sample provided the 24 T cell receptor beta chains below, sequenced in a study of neurological immune-mediated disorders. Stated time point: technical triplicate 2. A single record per CDR3 protein comes from TCRdb applying MiXCR to the 5' RACE reads. The sample contains about 59,000 distinct CDR3 sequences, approximately 25% of which appear only once. What was sequenced was PBMCs. These receptors all stem from a man between 60 and 70 years old with HTLV-1-associated myelopathy (HAM/TSP).

There are many counts of this clonotype. The chain couples TRBV12-3 or TRBV12-4 to TRBJ2-6, with D possibly matching TRBD2 (6 bases). The germline V and J ends were trimmed by 6 bases and 2 bases, with 11 bases remaining between them. The CDR3 runs 15 residues. CDR3 loop: CASSQGLTGANVLTF. CDR3 sequence (DNA): TGTGCCAGCAGCCAAGGACTAACTGGGGCCAACGTCCTGACTTTC.

Ten or more counts support this clonotype. The chain is built from TRBV27 and TRBJ2-1; D unresolved. Trimming pared 4 bases from V and 4 bases from J, leaving 8 bases between. The germline gives CDR1 MNHEY, CDR2 SMNVEV (reference sequence). The CDR3 length is 13 residues. CDR3 sequence: CASSSGSYNEQFF. CDR3 bases: TGTGCCAGCAGTTCCGGCTCTTACAATGAGCAGTTCTTC.

V gene TRBV5-1 combines with J gene TRBJ2-7, with 8 nucleotides matching TRBD1. Looked up from germline, CDR1 is SGHRS and CDR2 is YFSETQ. This CDR3 contains 14 residues. V was pared by 1 base and J by 7 bases, with 7 bases of the junction left unmatched. The CDR3 spells CASSLITGGEEQYF. CDR3 DNA sequence: TGCGCCAGCAGCTTGATAACAGGGGGTGAAGAGCAGTACTTC.

This clonotype has a count of ten or more. The chain has TRBV7-9 and TRBJ2-7; the D is unclear. V gave up 5 bases and J gave up 3 bases, with 14 bases separating them. This CDR3 is built from 14 residues. The germline V gene encodes CDR1 SEHNR and CDR2 FQNEAQ (reference sequence). Here the CDR3 DNA reads TGTGCCAGCAGCCCCCCCAGTTCCAACTACGAGCAGTACTTC. It is translated as CASSPPSSNYEQYF.

This clonotype was seen many times. A junction end diverges from the germline sequence, so it may reflect a read error. V and J are TRBV3-1 and TRBJ1-2; the match to TRBD1 covers 7 bases. The CDR3 runs 16 residues. CDR1 and CDR2 (germline): LGHDT, YNNKEL (reference sequence). The CDR3 region has the DNA TGTGCCAGCAGCGAAGATTGGGGGACAGAAAGGGATGGCTACACCTTC. It encodes CASSEDWGTERDGYTF.

The genes are TRBV5-1 and TRBJ2-7; D call uncertain. The CDR3 spans 13 residues. Trimming shortened V by 1 base and J by 4 bases, and 9 bases separated the two germline ends. Germline V gives CDR1 SGHRS, CDR2 YFSETQ. This chain's CDR3 is CASSLQFLYEQYF. The DNA for the CDR3 is TGCGCCAGCAGCTTGCAGTTTTTATACGAGCAGTACTTC.

This clonotype was seen ten or more times. This chain joins TRBV20-1 and TRBJ1-1, with 11 bases that match TRBD1. In germline, CDR1 is DFQATT, CDR2 SNEGSKA (reference sequence). CDR3 length equals 21 residues. Trimming at V came to 1 base and at J to 1 base, leaving 20 bases not matched to a gene. This CDR3 reads CSARGGSRTGGERVPNTEAFF. The CDR3 DNA follows: TGCAGTGCTAGAGGGGGGTCGAGGACAGGGGGCGAACGGGTTCCGAACACTGAAGCTTTCTTT.

The sample holds a few counts of this clonotype. The rearrangement uses TRBV2 and TRBJ2-2; unclear D gene. From germline, CDR1 is SNHLY and CDR2 FYNNEI. Trimming shortened V by 6 bases and J by 0 bases, and 5 bases separated the two germline ends. This CDR3 has 13 residues. The CDR3 DNA sequence: TGTGCCAGCAGGGGCTCGAACACCGGGGAGCTGTTTTTT. It is translated as CASRGSNTGELFF.

This clonotype has at least ten counts. The chain joins TRBV12-3 or TRBV12-4 to TRBJ2-5, with D unclear. The CDR3 is made up of 12 amino acids. Trimming stripped 3 bases from V and 4 bases from J, with 6 bases between. The CDR3 DNA sequence: TGTGCCAGCAGTTTTGGCCGAGAGACCCAGTACTTC. As protein: CASSFGRETQYF.

This clonotype was counted ten times or more. The rearrangement links TRBV3-1 to TRBJ2-3; 14 bases are shared with TRBD2. The ends lost 3 bases at V and 3 bases at J; junction bases unmatched: 8. The CDR3 has 18 residues. Germline V gives CDR1 LGHDT, CDR2 YNNKEL (reference sequence). The CDR3 nucleotides are TGTGCCAGCAGCCAGCGTCCGGGACTAGCGGGAGAGACAGATACGCAGTATTTT. It encodes CASSQRPGLAGETDTQYF.

This clonotype was recorded a few times. The gene calls are TRBV11-3 and TRBJ2-2, with 14 positions matching TRBD2. The trim removed 5 bases at V and 4 bases at J, leaving 12 bases unmatched. Germline-derived CDR1 and CDR2 are SGHNT and YENEEA. There are 19 residues in the CDR3. Here the CDR3 DNA reads TGTGCCAGCAGCACAACCCCCCTAGGACTAGCGGGAGGCACCGGGGAGCTGTTTTTT. It specifies CASSTTPLGLAGGTGELFF.

The chain uses TRBV3-1 and TRBJ2-1; D gene unclear. The length of the CDR3 is 13 residues. Germline V gives CDR1 LGHDT, CDR2 YNNKEL (reference sequence). Trimming removed 3 bases from V and 7 bases from J, with 10 bases in between. The CDR3 DNA reads as TGTGCCAGCAGCCAGGCCGGAGTGAATGAGCAGTTCTTC. This gives the protein CASSQAGVNEQFF.

At least ten counts were recorded for this clonotype. The chain couples TRBV5-1 to TRBJ2-3, with D unresolved. Germline CDR1 reads SGHRS; CDR2 reads YFSETQ. V lost 2 bases and J 0 bases, leaving 7 bases between the germline ends. The CDR3 length is 14 residues. The CDR3 protein is CASSFEQSTDTQYF. DNA of the CDR3: TGCGCCAGCAGCTTCGAGCAGAGCACAGATACGCAGTATTTT.

The sample holds many counts of this clonotype. The gene calls are TRBV2 and TRBJ1-3, with D tentatively TRBD1 (5 bases). The ends were cut back, 0 bases at V and 0 bases at J, with 18 bases in the middle. In germline, CDR1 is SNHLY, CDR2 FYNNEI. This CDR3 is built from 19 residues. The CDR3 DNA reads TGTGCCAGCAGTGAAGCCATAGCCCCCACAGGCACCTCTGGAAACACCATATATTTT. This codes for CASSEAIAPTGTSGNTIYF.

Details on this clonotype: Since a much larger clone is just one base distant, this may be a read error. CDR3 nucleotide sequence: TGTGCCAGCAGCTTAATCGGGGCTGATGAGCGGTTCTTC. Protein product: CASSLIGADERFF. The chain combines TRBV7-3 with TRBJ2-1, with D perhaps being TRBD1 or TRBD2 (5 bases each). The length of the CDR3 is 13 residues. The V gene's germline CDR1 is SGHTA and CDR2 FQGTGA.

A few counts support this clonotype. The chain has TRBV7-9 and TRBJ2-3; the D is unclear. V lost 1 base, J lost 3 bases, and 2 bases lay in between. The germline gives CDR1 SEHNR, CDR2 FQNEAQ (reference sequence). The CDR3 is 12 residues long. CDR3 residues: CASSLETDTQYF. In DNA, the CDR3 is TGTGCCAGCAGCTTAGAAACAGATACGCAGTATTTT.

This clonotype has a count of ten or more. The rearrangement links TRBV15 to TRBJ2-1, with TRBD1 matching over 7 bases. The germline V gene has CDR1 LNHNV and CDR2 YYDKDF (reference sequence). The junction had 9 bases not matched to a gene; V was cut back by 8 bases and J by 8 bases. The CDR3 has 13 amino acids. The CDR3 region is CATSRQGWDEQFF. The DNA for the CDR3 is TGTGCCACCTCACGACAGGGATGGGATGAGCAGTTCTTC.

With regard to this clonotype: No DNA is shown, since the ends of the CDR3 on it are uncertain; the CDR3 is the one TCRdb lists. V usage is TRBV29-1 and J usage is TRBJ1-5. Termini included, the CDR3 measures 13 amino acids. Germline V gives CDR1 SQVTM, CDR2 ANQGSEA. This chain's CDR3 is CSVWARGTQPHHF.

This clonotype was seen ten or more times. The rearrangement uses TRBV27 and TRBJ1-1; 7 bases are shared with TRBD1. With V trimmed by 4 bases and J by 4 bases, 15 bases remained unmatched. This CDR3 is 17 amino acids long. CDR1 and CDR2 (germline): MNHEY, SMNVEV (reference sequence). The CDR3 protein is CASSYRQGYPLGTEAFF. CDR3 nucleotide sequence: TGTGCCAGCAGTTACCGACAGGGATACCCGTTGGGCACTGAAGCTTTCTTT.

The V gene is TRBV3-1, the J gene TRBJ1-1; the D gene is possibly TRBD1 (5 bases). The V gene lost 5 bases and the J gene lost 8 bases, with 9 bases spanning the gap. The CDR3 is 11 residues long. Germline V lookup: CDR1 LGHDT, CDR2 YNNKEL (reference sequence). The CDR3, as DNA: TGTGCCAGCAGCGCCCCAGGGGAAGCTTTCTTT. The encoded protein is CASSAPGEAFF.

The gene calls are TRBV20-1 and TRBJ2-3; 7 positions agree with TRBD1. This CDR3 is built from 13 residues. After removal of 2 bases from V and 5 bases from J, the junction contained 4 bases not matched to a gene. Germline lookup yields CDR1 DFQATT and CDR2 SNEGSKA (reference sequence). The CDR3 bases are TGCAGTGCTAGAACACAGGGGATAGATACGCAGTATTTT. This codes for CSARTQGIDTQYF.

This chain links TRBV19 with TRBJ1-4; D might be TRBD1 (5 bases). This CDR3 is built from 15 residues. The germline V gene encodes CDR1 LNHDA and CDR2 SQIVND (reference sequence). V was cut by 6 bases and J by 7 bases, with 18 bases left in between. This chain's CDR3 is CASSSAGTVREKLFF. CDR3 nucleotide sequence: TGTGCCAGTAGCTCCGCCGGGACGGTGCGTGAAAAACTGTTTTTT.

This clonotype has ten or more counts. The chain employs TRBV5-1 and TRBJ2-1, with D possibly matching TRBD2 (6 bases). The CDR3 has 13 residues. Germline CDR1 reads SGHRS; CDR2 reads YFSETQ. Trimming cost V 0 bases and J 7 bases, with 8 bases left between them. CDR3 loop: CASSLGEANEQFF. The CDR3 DNA reads as TGCGCCAGCAGCTTGGGGGAGGCGAATGAGCAGTTCTTC.

This clonotype was recorded many times. V and J are TRBV10-3 and TRBJ2-4; D might be TRBD1 or TRBD2, each matching 5 bases. The CDR3 extends over 16 amino acids. Looked up from germline, CDR1 is ENHRY and CDR2 is SYGVKD. Deletions cut 3 bases from V and 0 bases from J, with 12 bases between. CDR3 in DNA: TGTGCCATCAGTGACGGGACCGGACTAGCCAAAAACATTCAGTACTTC. Translating it yields CAISDGTGLAKNIQYF.